The source of this TCR beta chain is a study of cytomegalovirus exposure and HLA in healthy donors (dated by TCRdb to about 2017). Context from the whole study: An earlier analysis of approximately 600 of the donors reported roughly 270 Gb of sequence data and approximately 110 million unique TCR beta sequences from about 180 million T cells. About 320 gigabases of sequencing data and 70 million to 85 million unique TCR sequences were included in an early release covering over 600 HLA-typed donors. Of the 350 to 450 genotyped donors, less than 90% were placed in the genetic ancestry cluster associated with self-reported Caucasian donors. The aim of the study was to test whether cataloging public T cell receptors could identify signatures of past pathogen exposure. The T cell repertoires of 550 to 850 subjects were profiled by immunosequencing and related to cytomegalovirus serostatus. In addition to the first cohort of 650 to 750 subjects, a separate validation cohort of 120 different subjects was used. The study combined high-throughput TCR immunosequencing, statistical association of individual TCRs with disease status, and machine learning to predict cytomegalovirus infection status. A later analysis re-analyzed previously published TCR beta repertoires from roughly 600 donors and added high-resolution HLA genotyping to study TCR occurrence patterns. Rather than drawing on any new phenotypic data, the later analysis identified candidate immune exposures from TCR beta sequences and the way those sequences occurred across donors. To decide whether each TCR beta V gene segment behaved as functional or pseudogenic, an earlier analysis of several hundred of the donors relied on high-throughput TCR beta sequencing. Donor age, sex, ethnicity and CMV serostatus were collected together with the repertoire data. A later genetic analysis used genome-wide SNP genotypes for about three fifths of the 666 donors, treating that subset as a discovery cohort. All discovery cohort repertoires had been generated using a single sequencing platform. HLA typing included class I and class II loci at four-digit resolution. The number of donors typed differed by locus, with roughly 620-630 for A, B, C, DRB1 and DQB1, more than 500 for DQA1, 600 to 610 for DPA1, and around 460 for DPB1. Because of strong linkage in the cohort, roughly five DR-DQ haplotypes were treated as single units for association and clustering. On average, around 230,000 unique TCR beta nucleotide sequences were sequenced per donor among a few hundred genotyped donors of the cohort, with 15% to 20% of those sequences being non-productive. Here is what the overall study found, with its caveats: In a later analysis, HLA-associated TCR beta chains showed more clonal expansion and lower generation probabilities than non-associated chains that were equally common. In a later genetic analysis, fewer N-insertions in productive TCRs were reported among donors in an Asian-associated ancestry cluster than the 666-donor mean. The cohort was sequenced for TCR beta chains only, and without alpha or paired-chain data the features that could be detected were limited. CMV serostatus was the only immune exposure information available for the cohort. In a later genetic analysis, a missense DCLRE1C variant was associated with V-gene and J-gene trimming of TCR beta chains, and the association was replicated in an independent cohort. The earlier analysis of approximately 590 of the donors excluded seventeen rarely observed V segments, including chromosome 9 orphons, because counts were too low. Linkage disequilibrium might explain the correlated functional status among segregating V segments, but an unknown experimental factor could not be excluded. Some IMGT-functional V segments, including TRBV6-2 and TRBV6-3, could not be distinguished by the 87-base-pair reads and were therefore excluded. In both the original and validation cohorts, the classifier was reported to diagnose cytomegalovirus status with high specificity and sensitivity. A further reported finding was that TCR beta sequences accurately predicted the HLA-A and HLA-B alleles for most subjects in the first cohort. A cluster of highly shared sequence variants was judged likely to represent a technical artifact of the sequencing pipeline. A few of the identified cytomegalovirus-associated TCR beta chains were confirmed in vitro to be specific for cytomegalovirus antigens. At a false discovery rate of 0.05, a later analysis linked approximately 18,000 TCR beta sequences to specific HLA alleles. Strong co-occurrence of HLA alleles, especially DR and DQ, made assigning TCR associations to individual alleles difficult. A later analysis found that TCR association rates varied across HLA loci, with DRB1 alleles showing the most associated TCRs and HLA-C alleles the fewest. Because HLA typing was unavailable for some donors at each locus, only the typed subset was used in association tests. Most TCR sequences were seen in very few donors, while some public TCRs were found in many individuals. In the study, 150 to 200 TCR beta chains were listed as associated with cytomegalovirus. The authors suggested that the approach could potentially be extended to other disease states and immunological phenotypes. In a later analysis, several top co-occurrence clusters were reported to appear linked to parvovirus B19, influenza, CMV and Epstein-Barr virus. Most CMV-associated TCR beta chains appeared to be HLA-restricted in a later analysis, and the HLA associations seemed to be driven largely by CMV exposure. In an earlier analysis of about 550 of the donors, most TCR beta V segments were observed in productive rearrangements about 90% or about 30% of the time, broadly matching IMGT annotations. Presence/absence analyses assumed roughly uniform sequencing depth across donors, an assumption that may not hold.

For CDR1 and CDR2, the germline V gene lists SGDLS and YYNGEE. The CDR3 numbers 18 residues from cysteine through phenylalanine. The sequence is cut down to CDR3 DNA, 54 bases in frame from base 1. Unmatched junction bases come to 11, with V trimmed by 0 bases and J by 0 bases. Comment on this clone: The specificity of this receptor is unknown. Base qualities are missing; no much larger clone stands one base away.

The cohort was made up of 666 healthy bone marrow donors. Cohort members were all nominally healthy when sampled, although unrecorded immune exposures were likely present. The donor tested CMV seronegative and was one of the 352 seronegative cohort members. A peripheral blood sample was provided by each donor, and peripheral blood mononuclear cells were used for TCR beta sequencing. Genomic DNA extraction from the blood cell samples was performed with the Qiagen DNeasy Blood Extraction Kit. The protocol used for the library was the immunoSEQ multiplex PCR assay. A mixture of 60 forward primers for TCR Vbeta segments and 13 reverse primers for TCR Jbeta segments was used in the multiplex PCR. Amplification of the CDR3 region of rearranged TCR beta genes was performed with a multiplex PCR assay on genomic DNA. Amplified TCR beta libraries were sequenced as 87-base-pair reads on the Illumina HiSeq System. The source study handled its data this way. In a later analysis, roughly 80 million unique TCR beta chains were counted across the approximately 670 repertoires, and roughly 10 million of these chains were shared by at least two donors. To remove PCR and sequencing errors, raw reads were error-corrected and collapsed into unique sequences using a nearest-neighbor algorithm that merged closely related sequences. Alignment of CDR3 sequences to IMGT reference sequences was used to assign V, D and J gene segments. For a sequence to be retained, at least a six-nucleotide match to both a V gene segment and a J gene segment was required. A rearrangement counted as productive if the CDR3 had no stop codons and remained in frame with V and J, and every other rearrangement counted as non-productive. CDR3 was defined according to IMGT convention as the region running from the second conserved V-encoded cysteine to the conserved J-encoded phenylalanine. In an earlier analysis of just under 600 of the donors, sequences lacking an unambiguous match to a single V gene segment were excluded. In an earlier analysis of approximately 550 of the donors, V segments were called functional above 56.7% productive rearrangements and were called segregating when the between-donor standard deviation exceeded 5%. A statistical classification framework was built to diagnose cytomegalovirus status from the catalog of TCR beta chain sequences. In a later analysis, V and J genes were assigned by comparing TCR nucleotide sequences against IMGT/GENE-DB human TR gene sequences. In a later analysis, CDR3 sequences and most-parsimonious VDJ recombination scenarios were assigned using the TCRdist pipeline. In a later analysis, each TCR beta chain was defined by its CDR3 amino acid sequence together with its V-gene family, and reads without a unique V-gene family were excluded. In a later analysis, fewer than 650 highly shared, low-generation-probability nucleotide sequences were removed to address suspected cross-contamination and a sequencing artifact. In a later analysis, a clonal expansion index for each public chain was calculated from normalized within-repertoire ranks of inferred template counts. Generation probabilities in a later analysis came from a VDJ recombination model fitted to out-of-frame rearrangements, and those results were checked against IGoR. In a later analysis, TCR-TCR, TCR-HLA and TCR-CMV co-occurrence was scored with hypergeometric tests, and a repertoire-size bias correction was applied to TCR pairs. In a later analysis, false discovery rates were estimated by permuting HLA or CMV assignments 20 times. In a later analysis, co-occurring TCRs were grouped using DBSCAN, with TCRdist sequence similarity added in when clustering inside HLA-allele-positive subsets. Repertoires with fewer than 30,000 or more than 120,000 public chains, plus five repertoires with anomalous nucleotide sharing, were excluded from co-occurrence clustering. The source is immuneACCESS, and TCRdb retained only in-frame sequences with V and J called. Part of the clones is not carried over; for the studies checked, unresolved V genes explain less than half of this, and the remainder is unexplained. V and J calls and clone size follow that table, whereas D and trimming were derived from the DNA. The sample records 100,000 to 120,000 clones, around 85% of which are singletons. Around 1.9% of the sample is held by the ten biggest clonotypes.

Material for sequencing was PBMCs. In this chain, TRBV9 is recombined with TRBJ2-5, with 7 bases aligning to TRBD1. The sequence derives from a middle-aged man in good health and CMV-seronegative. The nucleotide sequence reads as follows: TGTGCCAGCAGCGTAGGAGGTTTGGTAGGGGGCAACCAAGAGACCCAGTACTTC. This yields the protein CASSVGGLVGGNQETQYF.